This T cell receptor beta chain was captured by sequencing in a study of CD8+CD57+ T cells in acquired aplastic anemia. For the study at large: The study obtained an average of 3.2 ug of DNA from sorted CD4+ and CD8+ cells. Healthy donor CD4+ cell samples had a mean of approximately 10 million reads.

The germline CDR1 and CDR2 sequences are WNHNN and SYGVQD (reference sequence). The CDR3 length is 13 residues. Whole-study findings and limits: Controls did not differ significantly from patients in CD8+ Simpson's diversity.

Comment on this clonotype: Its antigen is undetermined. Mismatch with germline at one junction end may stem from a read error.

Genomic DNA provided the template from which TCR beta VDJ and CDR3 profiles were obtained. MiXCR was run by TCRdb on the reads, yielding one entry per CDR3 protein. Among around 68,000 distinct CDR3 sequences listed, 45% to 60% were seen once. The genes are TRBV10-1 and TRBJ1-1; D remains unclear. The sample comprised sorted CD4+, CD8+, or CD8+CD57+ T cells (not recorded which) from PBMCs. The sequence derives from a human donor in good health, serving as a control. In nucleotides, the CDR3 is TGCGCCAGCAATGAGTCTGGCCCCCGCGAAGCTTTCTTT. It is translated as CASNESGPREAFF.